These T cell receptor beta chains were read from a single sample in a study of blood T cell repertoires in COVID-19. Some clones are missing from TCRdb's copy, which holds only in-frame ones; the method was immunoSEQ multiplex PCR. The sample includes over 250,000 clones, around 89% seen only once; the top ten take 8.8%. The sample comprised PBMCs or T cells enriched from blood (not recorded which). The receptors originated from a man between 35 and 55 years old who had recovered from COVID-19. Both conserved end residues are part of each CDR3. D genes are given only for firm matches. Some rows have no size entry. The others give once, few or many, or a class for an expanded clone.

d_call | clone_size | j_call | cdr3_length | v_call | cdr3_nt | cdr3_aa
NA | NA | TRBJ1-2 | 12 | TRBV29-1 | TGCAGCGTTGAAGAGAGGAACTATGGCTACACCTTC | CSVEERNYGYTF
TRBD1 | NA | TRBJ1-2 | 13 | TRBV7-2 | TGTGCCAGCAGCAAAGGACAGGGTGGAGGCTACACCTTC | CASSKGQGGGYTF
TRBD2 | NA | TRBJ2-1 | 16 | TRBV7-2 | TGTGCCAGCAGCCTAGCGAGGACTAGCTCATACAATGAGCAGTTCTTC | CASSLARTSSYNEQFF
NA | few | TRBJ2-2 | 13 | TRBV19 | TGTGCCAGTAGTTTCCAGAACACCGGGGAGCTGTTTTTT | CASSFQNTGELFF
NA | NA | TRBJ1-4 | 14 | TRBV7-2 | TGTGCCAGCAGACAGAGCCCAACTAATGAAAAACTGTTTTTT | CASRQSPTNEKLFF
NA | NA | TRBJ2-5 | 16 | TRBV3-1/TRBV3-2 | TGTGCCAGCAGCCAAGATCTTTATAGTACGCGAGAGACCCAGTACTTC | CASSQDLYSTRETQYF
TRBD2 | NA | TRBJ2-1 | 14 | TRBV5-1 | TGCGCCAGCAGCTTCCGCGGGGGGGCTTATGAGCAGTTCTTC | CASSFRGGAYEQFF
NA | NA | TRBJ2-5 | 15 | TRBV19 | TGTGCCAGTAGTATTTCGTCCGTGACTCAAGAGACCCAGTACTTC | CASSISSVTQETQYF
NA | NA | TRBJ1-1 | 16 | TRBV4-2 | TGTGCCAGCAGCCAAGATCTGGGGGGAGGGGACACTGAAGCTTTCTTT | CASSQDLGGGDTEAFF
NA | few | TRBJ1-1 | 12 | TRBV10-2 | TGCGCCAGCAGTGGCAGGTACACTGAAGCTTTCTTT | CASSGRYTEAFF
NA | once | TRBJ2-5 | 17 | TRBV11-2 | TGTGCCAGCAGCTTAGTATCTATAGGGCAGGGGAGTGAGACCCAGTACTTC | CASSLVSIGQGSETQYF
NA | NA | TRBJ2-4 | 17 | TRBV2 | TGTGCCAGCAGTGAAGCCGCCGGGGGGCTAGCCAAAAACATTCAGTACTTC | CASSEAAGGLAKNIQYF
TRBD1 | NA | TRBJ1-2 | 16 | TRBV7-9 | TGTGCCAGCAGCTCGACTGACAGGGCGTGGTTCTATGGCTACACCTTC | CASSSTDRAWFYGYTF
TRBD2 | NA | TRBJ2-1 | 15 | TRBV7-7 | TGTGCCAGCAGCTTAACTAGCGGGAGGGCGGGTGAGCAGTTCTTC | CASSLTSGRAGEQFF
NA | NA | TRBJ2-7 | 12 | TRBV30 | TGTGCCTGGACAGGGCTAACCTACGAGCAGTACTTC | CAWTGLTYEQYF
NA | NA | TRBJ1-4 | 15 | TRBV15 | TGTGCCACCAGTACGGGACAAACAACTAATGAAAAACTGTTTTTT | CATSTGQTTNEKLFF
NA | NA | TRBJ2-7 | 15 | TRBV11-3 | TGTGCCAGCAGCTTAGATTTTTCGGTTACCTACGAGCAGTACTTC | CASSLDFSVTYEQYF
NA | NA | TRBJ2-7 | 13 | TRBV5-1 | TGCGCCAGCAGCAGAACAGGGAACTACGAGCAGTACTTC | CASSRTGNYEQYF
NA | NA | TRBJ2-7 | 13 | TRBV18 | TGTGCCAGCTCACATTTAGACAGCTACGAGCAGTACTTC | CASSHLDSYEQYF
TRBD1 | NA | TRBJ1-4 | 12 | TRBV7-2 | TGTGCCAGCAGCCCTGGACAGGAGAAACTGTTTTTT | CASSPGQEKLFF
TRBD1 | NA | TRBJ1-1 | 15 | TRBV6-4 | TGTGCCAGCAGTGCGACCTGGGACAGCGACACTGAAGCTTTCTTT | CASSATWDSDTEAFF
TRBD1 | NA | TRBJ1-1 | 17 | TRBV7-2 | TGTGCCAGCAGATCGGCGGGGACAGGGATCCAGAACACTGAAGCTTTCTTT | CASRSAGTGIQNTEAFF
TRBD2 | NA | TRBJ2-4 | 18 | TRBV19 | TGTGCCAGTAGTGAAGACTTTCGGACTAGGGTAGCCAAAAACATTCAGTACTTC | CASSEDFRTRVAKNIQYF
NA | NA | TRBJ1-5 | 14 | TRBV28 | TGTGCCAGCCTACAGGTTTTCGGGAATCAGCCCCAGCATTTT | CASLQVFGNQPQHF
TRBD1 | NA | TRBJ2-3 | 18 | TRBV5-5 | TGTGCCAGCAGCTTGCCTCTCGGGACAGGGAATAATTGGGATACGCAGTATTTT | CASSLPLGTGNNWDTQYF
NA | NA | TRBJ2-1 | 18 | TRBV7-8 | TGTGCCAGCAGCTTATACCCCTCCCCTGCGGGGCCCTACAATGAGCAGTTCTTC | CASSLYPSPAGPYNEQFF
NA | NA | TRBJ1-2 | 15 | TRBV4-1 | TGCGCCAGCAGCCAGGTTATATCGGACAGCTATGGCTACACCTTC | CASSQVISDSYGYTF
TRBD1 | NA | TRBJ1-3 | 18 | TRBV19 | TGTGCCAGTAGTAGATCATCTTGGACAGGCGGCCCTGGAAACACCATATATTTT | CASSRSSWTGGPGNTIYF
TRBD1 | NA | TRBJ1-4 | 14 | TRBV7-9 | TGTGCCAGCAGCCCCGGACAGGGACGTGAAAAACTGTTTTTT | CASSPGQGREKLFF
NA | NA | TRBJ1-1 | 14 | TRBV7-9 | TGTGCCAGCAGCTTAGACAGTTCGAACACTGAAGCTTTCTTT | CASSLDSSNTEAFF
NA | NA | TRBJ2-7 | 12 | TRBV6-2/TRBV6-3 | TGTGCCAGCAGTTTCAGCTCCTACGAGCAGTACTTC | CASSFSSYEQYF
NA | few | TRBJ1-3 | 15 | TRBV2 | TGTGCCAGCAAAACTTACAGGGAATCTGGAAACACCATATATTTT | CASKTYRESGNTIYF
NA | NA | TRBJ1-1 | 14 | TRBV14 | TGTGCCAGCAGCCGCGGGTTGCAGAACACTGAAGCTTTCTTT | CASSRGLQNTEAFF